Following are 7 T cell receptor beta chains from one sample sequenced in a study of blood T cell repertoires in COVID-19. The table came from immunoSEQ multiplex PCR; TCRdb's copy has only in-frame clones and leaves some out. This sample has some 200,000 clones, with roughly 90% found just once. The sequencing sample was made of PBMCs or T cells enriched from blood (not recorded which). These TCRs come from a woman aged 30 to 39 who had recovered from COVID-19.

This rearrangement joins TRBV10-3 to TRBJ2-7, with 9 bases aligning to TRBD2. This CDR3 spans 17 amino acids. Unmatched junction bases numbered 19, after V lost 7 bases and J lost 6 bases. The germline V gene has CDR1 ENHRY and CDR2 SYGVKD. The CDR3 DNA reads TGTGCCATCAAAGAGGGAGGCGGGGGGGCACTTGAAGGCGAGCAGTACTTC. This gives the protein CAIKEGGGGALEGEQYF.

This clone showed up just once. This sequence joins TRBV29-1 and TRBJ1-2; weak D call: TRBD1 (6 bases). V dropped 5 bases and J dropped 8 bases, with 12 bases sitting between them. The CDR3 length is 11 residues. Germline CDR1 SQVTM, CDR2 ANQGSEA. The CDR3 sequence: CSVPGAKGYTF. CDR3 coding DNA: TGCAGCGTTCCAGGGGCGAAGGGCTACACCTTC.

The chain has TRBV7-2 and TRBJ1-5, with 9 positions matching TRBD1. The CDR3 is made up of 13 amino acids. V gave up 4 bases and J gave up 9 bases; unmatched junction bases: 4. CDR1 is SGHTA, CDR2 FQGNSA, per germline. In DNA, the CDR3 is TGTGCCAGCAGCTCGGGACAGGGCCGGCCCCAGCATTTT. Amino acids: CASSSGQGRPQHF.

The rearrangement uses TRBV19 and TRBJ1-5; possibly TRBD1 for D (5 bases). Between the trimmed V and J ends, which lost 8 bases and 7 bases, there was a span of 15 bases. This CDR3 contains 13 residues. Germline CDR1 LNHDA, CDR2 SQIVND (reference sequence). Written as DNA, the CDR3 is TGTGCCAGTCTGCCAGGGAGGGGACAGCCCCAGCATTTT. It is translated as CASLPGRGQPQHF.

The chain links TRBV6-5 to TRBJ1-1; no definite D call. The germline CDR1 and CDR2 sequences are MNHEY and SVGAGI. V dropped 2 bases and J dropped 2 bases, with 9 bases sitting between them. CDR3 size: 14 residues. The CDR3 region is CASSYLGVNTEAFF. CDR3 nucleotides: TGTGCCAGCAGTTACCTCGGGGTAAACACTGAAGCTTTCTTT.

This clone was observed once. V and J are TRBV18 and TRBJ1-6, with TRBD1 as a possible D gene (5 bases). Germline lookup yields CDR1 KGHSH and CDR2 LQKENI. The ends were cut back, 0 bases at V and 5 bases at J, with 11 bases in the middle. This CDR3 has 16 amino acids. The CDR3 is CASSPPRGGDNSPLHF. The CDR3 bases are TGTGCCAGCTCACCACCACGGGGGGGGGATAATTCACCCCTCCACTTT.

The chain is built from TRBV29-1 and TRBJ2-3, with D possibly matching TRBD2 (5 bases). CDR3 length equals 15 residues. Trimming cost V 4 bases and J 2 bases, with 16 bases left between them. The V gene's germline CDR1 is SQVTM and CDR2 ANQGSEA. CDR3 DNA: TGCAGCGTTGTTCCCGCAGCGGATATCACAGATACGCAGTATTTT. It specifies CSVVPAADITDTQYF.